This T cell receptor (beta chain) was found in a study of shared clonotypes between healthy human individuals (dated by TCRdb to 2018 to 2020). Background for the entire study: A few men and two women, aged 18 to 49 years, made up the cohort. To increase sequencing depth and limit assay-specific biases, TCR repertoire library preparation and sequencing were carried out by different laboratories using diverse techniques. For each donor, CD4 naive and CD4 memory were each run on three plates, CD8 naive on two plates, and CD8 memory on one plate. Per donor, leukapheresis produced somewhere between about 0.8 and 9.5 billion PBMCs. The study deeply sequenced blood TCR repertoires of five healthy adults to estimate repertoire size and the extent of clonotype sharing between individuals.

Sequences MGHRA (CDR1) and YSYEKL (CDR2) are obtained from the germline V gene. From the cysteine up to the phenylalanine, the CDR3 has a length of 14 residues. Only the CDR3 part of the read is kept: 42 bases, read in frame from the first base. A distance of 11 bases separates the germline ends of V and J, which lose 2 bases and 4 bases respectively. The donors were healthy, HIV-negative adults who had no recently reported acute infections or vaccinations. Every donor was a Caucasian adult living in Nashville, Tennessee, USA. CD4+ T cells were enriched by magnetic negative selection, after which naive cells were positively selected on CD45RA and the negative fraction was taken as the memory subset. After blood collection by leukapheresis, PBMCs were isolated using Ficoll-Histopaque density gradient centrifugation and then cryopreserved in the vapor phase of liquid nitrogen. Analytical flow cytometry was used to check the purity and quantity of each magnetically sorted T cell population. Genomic DNA was isolated from every sorted fraction and measured by UV absorbance on a Nanodrop 2000c.

Using the deep immunoSEQ assay, multiplex PCR amplified TCR CDR3 regions from genomic DNA. Genomic DNA extracted from each cell subset was distributed evenly over all wells of several immunoSEQ 96-well plates, and each plate served as one replicate. For sorted subsets, each replicate PCR was loaded with approximately 200 ng genomic DNA, equivalent to 25,000 to 35,000 T cell genomes. The purified libraries were quantified using a Qubit 3.0 fluorometer, sized with a Bioanalyzer 2100, and then quantified again using the KAPA Library Quantification kit. Each immunoSEQ 96-well plate was sequenced on its own single-read 150-cycle Illumina NextSeq 550 flow cell. For the original study's pipeline: The immunoSEQ output contained only junctional sequences without quality scores, so filtering could not match that applied to full-length reads. Sequences were annotated with PyIR, a Python wrapper for IgBLAST v1.9, and V/J genes and CDR3 were assigned using IMGT germline references. Any read was removed if the V/J assignment was weak (E-value above 1e-6), the CDR3 was missing, or the read contained stop codons, out-of-frame junctions, or ambiguous translated residues. V3J clonotypes were defined as sequences sharing the same inferred V gene, J gene, and CDR3 amino acid sequence. The percentage overlap between two repertoires was calculated by dividing the number of shared unique clonotypes by the size of the smaller repertoire. Repertoire richness was assessed with RTK rarefaction, the Chao1 estimator, and Recon v2.1 estimates of unobserved clonotypes. OLGA was used to compute generation probabilities for all TCRbeta clonotypes that the gDNA method yielded from a handful of donors. What TCRdb holds here is the immuneACCESS table cut down to in-frame rearrangements. Part of the clones is not present; checked against another copy, under half of the missing clones reflect an unresolved V gene, and the others are unexplained. V and J calls and clone size are as listed in that table; D and trimming were resolved from the DNA. The sample table lists about 680,000 clones, roughly 73% of them with a count of one. The ten largest make up about 1.8% of the sample.

Only a few counts were recorded for this clone. What antigen it recognizes has not been identified. Within one base of it there is no much larger clone, and no base qualities were kept. Broader findings and caveats from the paper: Higher generation probabilities were observed for clonotypes shared by all four sorted-subset donors than for non-shared clonotypes. Only blood was sampled, and tissue TCR repertoires likely differ from those in blood. Because the study included a small number of donors, the genetic and exposure-history diversity represented was limited. Larger estimated clonotype richness was generally found for naive subsets than for memory subsets. Rarefaction of sorted-subset datasets indicated incomplete sequencing despite the large sequencing depth. Roughly 5.2% of naive CD4, around 4% of naive CD8, approximately 2.2% of memory CD4, and 0.4% of memory CD8 clonotypes were shared across several donors. Pairwise subsampling indicated that sequencing depth was expected to affect the degree of clonotype sharing among donors.

This receptor chain uses TRBV4-1 and TRBJ1-2, with the D gene too uncertain to name. The source material was memory CD4+ T cells sorted from blood. Interpreted using the paper, the cell subset or site label stands for: CD45RA-negative fraction. This receptor was obtained from a woman in her twenties or thirties in good health. The CDR3 region has the sequence CASSQTAAIYGYTF. The sequenced DNA is TGCGCCAGCAGCCAAACCGCAGCGATCTATGGCTACACCTTC.